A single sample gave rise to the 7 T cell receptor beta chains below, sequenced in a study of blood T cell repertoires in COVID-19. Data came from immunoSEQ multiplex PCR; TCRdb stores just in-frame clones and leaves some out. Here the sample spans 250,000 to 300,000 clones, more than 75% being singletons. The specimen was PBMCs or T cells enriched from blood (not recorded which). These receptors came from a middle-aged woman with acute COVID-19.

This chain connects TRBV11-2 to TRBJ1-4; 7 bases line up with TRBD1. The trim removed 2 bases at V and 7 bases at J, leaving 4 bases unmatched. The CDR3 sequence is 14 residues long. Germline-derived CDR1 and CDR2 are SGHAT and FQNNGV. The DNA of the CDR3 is TGTGCCAGCAGCTTAAACCAGGGGGGTGAAAAACTGTTTTTT. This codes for CASSLNQGGEKLFF.

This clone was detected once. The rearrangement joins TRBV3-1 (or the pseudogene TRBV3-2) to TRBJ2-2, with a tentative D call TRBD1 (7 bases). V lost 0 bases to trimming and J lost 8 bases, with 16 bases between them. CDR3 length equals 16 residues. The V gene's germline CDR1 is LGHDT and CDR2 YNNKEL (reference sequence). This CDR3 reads CASSQDGVAGQGELFF. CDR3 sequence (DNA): TGTGCCAGCAGCCAAGATGGGGTTGCGGGACAGGGGGAGCTGTTTTTT.

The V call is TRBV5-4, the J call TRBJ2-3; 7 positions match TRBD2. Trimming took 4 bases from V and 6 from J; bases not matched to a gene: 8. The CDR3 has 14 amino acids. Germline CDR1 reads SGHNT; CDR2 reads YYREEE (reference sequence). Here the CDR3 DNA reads TGTGCCAGCAGCCCCATGACTAGCCAGGATACGCAGTATTTT. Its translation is CASSPMTSQDTQYF.

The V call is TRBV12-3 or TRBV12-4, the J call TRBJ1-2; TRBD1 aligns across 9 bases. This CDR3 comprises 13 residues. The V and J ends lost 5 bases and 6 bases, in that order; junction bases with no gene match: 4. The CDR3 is CASSRTGADGYTF. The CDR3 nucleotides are TGTGCCAGCAGTAGGACAGGGGCGGATGGCTACACCTTC.

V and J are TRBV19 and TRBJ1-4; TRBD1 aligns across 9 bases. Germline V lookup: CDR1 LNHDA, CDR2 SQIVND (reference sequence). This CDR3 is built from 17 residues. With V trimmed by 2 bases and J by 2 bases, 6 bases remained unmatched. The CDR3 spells CASSITGGAGTNEKLFF. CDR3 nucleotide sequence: TGTGCCAGTAGTATAACAGGGGGCGCCGGGACTAATGAAAAACTGTTTTTT.

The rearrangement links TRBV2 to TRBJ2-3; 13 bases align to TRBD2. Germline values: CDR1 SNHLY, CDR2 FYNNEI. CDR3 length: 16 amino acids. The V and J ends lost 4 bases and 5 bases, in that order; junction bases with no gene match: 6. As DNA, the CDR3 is TGTGCCAGCAGTGGACTAGCGGGAGGAACCGGAGATACGCAGTATTTT. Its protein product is CASSGLAGGTGDTQYF.

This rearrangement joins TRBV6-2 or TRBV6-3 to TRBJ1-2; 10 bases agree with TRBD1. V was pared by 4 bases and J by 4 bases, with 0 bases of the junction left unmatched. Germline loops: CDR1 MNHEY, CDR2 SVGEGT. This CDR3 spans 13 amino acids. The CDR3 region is CASSWDRGYGYTF. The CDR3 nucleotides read TGTGCCAGCAGTTGGGACAGGGGCTATGGCTACACCTTC.